This T cell receptor beta chain is from a study of CD8 T cells in ankylosing spondylitis. Findings and limits, study-wide: In synovial fluid and blood from reactive arthritis, some motif variants were previously reported.

Details on this clonotype: Its antigen remains unidentified.

This CDR3 has 14 residues. Germline trimming cut 7 bases from V and 7 bases from J; bases unmatched to any gene: 10. Germline lookup yields CDR1 MNHEY and CDR2 SVGEGT. By quantitative 5'-RACE with molecular barcodes, the TCR beta libraries were made. Each CDR3 protein gets one entry after TCRdb re-called the 5' RACE reads with MiXCR. Of under 200,000 distinct CDR3 sequences in the sample, 13% were seen once. The chain uses TRBV6-2 or TRBV6-3 and TRBJ2-1; 7 nucleotides align to TRBD1. The sequencing input was blood, either unsorted or a sorted T cell fraction (not recorded which). This TCR was sampled from a female donor with ankylosing spondylitis or in good health (not recorded which). DNA for the CDR3: TGTGCCAGCAATAGACAGGGTGCTCGGAATGAGCAGTTCTTC. As protein: CASNRQGARNEQFF.